The clone carrying this TCR beta chain has only one observation. Germline CDR1 is SGDLS and CDR2 is YYNGEE. The ends lost 4 bases at V and 4 bases at J; junction bases unmatched: 8. The CDR3 has 16 residues. Participants were aged roughly 18 to 95 years, lived in over 20 US areas, and enrolled virtually. Per the study methods: The assay estimated nucleated cells by amplifying reference gene primers. TCRdb's copy holds only in-frame clones and misses some; the assay was immunoSEQ multiplex PCR. V and J calls and clone size are those listed in that table; D and trimming were worked out from the DNA. This sample has some 490,000 clones, with more than 85% found just once. The source of the sample is a study of blood T cell repertoires in COVID-19. Study background: Sites in the United States, Italy and Spain provided acute and convalescent COVID-19 samples.

Sequencing was done on a sample of PBMCs or T cells enriched from blood (not recorded which). This receptor was identified in a woman aged 60-75 years who had recovered from COVID-19. The rearrangement links TRBV9 to TRBJ1-3; 10 nucleotides agree with TRBD1. The CDR3 is CASSPRGQGVGNTIYF. CDR3 sequence (DNA): TGTGCCAGCAGCCCCCGCGGACAGGGGGTCGGAAACACCATATATTTT. The full variable domain, in which reference TRBV9 and TRBJ1-3 provide the parts outside the CDR3, is DSGVTQTPKHLITATGQRVTLRCSPRSGDLSVYWYQQSLDQGLQFLIQYYNGEERAKGNILERFSAQQFPDLHSELNLSSLELGDSALYFCASSPRGQGVGNTIYFGEGSWLTVV.